This note documents a single TCR beta chain sequence. Its antigen target is currently unknown. Base qualities are not recorded, but no much larger clone differs from it by a single base. V was cut back by 5 bases and J by 8 bases, leaving a gap of 16 bases between them. The germline V gene gives CDR1 as SGHTA and CDR2 as FQGNSA. The CDR3 holds 14 amino acids from the cysteine to the phenylalanine. The entry retains the CDR3 DNA only, 42 bases that are in frame from base 1. This sample is part of a study of shared T cell receptors in the human thymus (dated by TCRdb to the early 2020s). The study in broad terms: The study examined how the human thymus generates shared, self-reactive T-cell receptor alpha chains.

Library preparation was by the immunoSEQ multiplex PCR assay. TCRdb obtained this table from immuneACCESS and retained in-frame rearrangements with V and J assigned. These tables miss some clones; where compared with another copy, unresolved V genes account for less than half of the shortfall, and the remainder is unexplained. This sample comprises approximately 400,000 clones, approximately 95% of them detected only once. Clones ranked in the top ten supply roughly 0.02% of the sample. The clonotype comes from a human donor. The V gene is TRBV7-2 and the J gene is TRBJ2-1; the D gene is perhaps TRBD1 or TRBD2, as each covers 5 bases. The specimen was thymocytes. CDR3 reads: CASSRGRTNDEQFF. The DNA sequence is given as TGTGCCAGCAGCCGGGGCCGTACCAACGATGAGCAGTTCTTC.